Given below is one TCR beta chain in context. Libraries were prepared by immunoSEQ multiplex PCR; TCRdb keeps only in-frame clonotypes and omits some of them. The repertoire has about 40,000 clones, 80% to 95% of them found once; the top ten carry over 0.85%. Ipilimumab, 1 mg/kg, started 14 to 28 days after autologous transplant. Patients got 3 mg/kg IV nivolumab weeks 1, 4, 7, 10, then biweekly through week 26. J gave up 3 bases and V 1 base, and 6 bases lay outside the gene matches. The CDR3 has 16 residues. Germline values: CDR1 SNHLY, CDR2 FYNNEI. The data originate from a study of ipilimumab plus nivolumab after autologous stem cell transplantation.

The sequence was obtained from a male donor with multiple myeloma. The sample was PBMCs, taken in a trial of ipilimumab plus nivolumab as post-transplant consolidation. The rearrangement uses TRBV2 and TRBJ2-7, with 10 positions matching TRBD1. CDR3 sequence reads: CASSEEDRGIGYEQYF. In DNA, the CDR3 is TGTGCCAGCAGTGAAGAGGACAGGGGGATCGGCTACGAGCAGTACTTC.